Below are 3 T cell receptor beta chains sequenced from a single sample in a study of glioma-infiltrating T cells. The iRepertoire nested amplicon-rescue multiplex PCR amplified TCR alpha and beta CDR3s from RNA. In TCRdb, the multiplex PCR reads were re-called with MiXCR into one record per CDR3 protein. The profile shows approximately 100,000 distinct CDR3 sequences, about 25% of them singletons. Sequenced material: glioma tissue, nonneoplastic brain tissue, or PBMCs (not recorded which). The receptors stem from a human donor with low-grade glioma or glioblastoma, undergoing nonglioma brain surgery, or in good health (not recorded which).

V and J are TRBV29-1 and TRBJ2-1; D remains unclear. Looked up from germline, CDR1 is SQVTM and CDR2 is ANQGSEA. This CDR3 is built from 15 residues. Trimming cost V 1 base and J 0 bases, with 10 bases left between them. The CDR3 here is CSVEGLLISYNEQFF. The CDR3 DNA sequence: TGCAGCGTTGAAGGGCTTCTCATCTCCTACAATGAGCAGTTCTTC.

The table lists this clonotype with many counts. J is TRBJ2-2 and V is TRBV5-1; TRBD1 agrees at 10 bases. The CDR3 has 15 amino acids. Germline V lookup: CDR1 SGHRS, CDR2 YFSETQ. Unmatched junction bases numbered 4, after V lost 2 bases and J lost 6 bases. The CDR3, as DNA: TGCGCCAGCAGCTTAGGGACAGGGGAGTCCGGGGAGCTGTTTTTT. It translates to CASSLGTGESGELFF.

This clonotype is a singleton in its sample. Without the conserved terminal phenylalanine or tryptophan, this CDR3 likely stems from a read error. This chain joins TRBV6-2 or TRBV6-3 and TRBJ2-1; D not resolved. CDR1 is MNHEY, CDR2 SVGEGT, per germline. This CDR3 is built from 11 residues. V lost 8 bases and J 11 bases, leaving 13 bases between the germline ends. The CDR3 loop is CASRRVDKQFL. The CDR3 DNA sequence: TGTGCCAGCCGCAGAGTCGATAAGCAGTTCCTC.